A selection of T cell receptor beta chains follows, all from one sample in a study of long-term antiretroviral therapy in people with HIV. The repertoire was sequenced with immunoSEQ multiplex PCR; TCRdb's copy has only in-frame clones and lacks some. The sample records 20,000 to 25,000 clones, roughly 84% being singletons. This specimen was unsorted PBMCs, taken 0.2 years before starting antiretroviral therapy. The receptors stem from a man in his late teens or twenties with HIV. The CDR3 runs from the conserved cysteine through the conserved F or W. The order of the fields is J gene, D gene, V gene, clone size, CDR3 protein, CDR3 DNA. D genes are given only for firm matches. Rows may omit the clone size; those that give it use once, few, many or a size class.

j_call: TRBJ1-1; d_call: .; v_call: TRBV6-5; clone_size: .; cdr3_aa: CASSYEGLNTEAFF; cdr3_nt: TGTGCCAGCAGTTACGAGGGGCTGAACACTGAAGCTTTCTTT
j_call: TRBJ1-1; d_call: .; v_call: TRBV6-6; clone_size: .; cdr3_aa: CASSYGQRGGNTEAFF; cdr3_nt: TGTGCCAGCAGTTACGGCCAACGGGGGGGCAACACTGAAGCTTTCTTT
j_call: TRBJ2-1; d_call: TRBD2; v_call: TRBV19; clone_size: .; cdr3_aa: CASSRLAGGQSYNEQFF; cdr3_nt: TGTGCCAGTAGTCGACTAGCGGGGGGGCAATCCTACAATGAGCAGTTCTTC
j_call: TRBJ1-5; d_call: .; v_call: TRBV10-3; clone_size: .; cdr3_aa: CAISGEGAQGQPQHF; cdr3_nt: TGTGCCATCAGTGGGGAAGGGGCACAGGGTCAGCCCCAGCATTTT
j_call: TRBJ2-1; d_call: .; v_call: TRBV7-8; clone_size: .; cdr3_aa: CASSLGGRDNEQFF; cdr3_nt: TGTGCCAGCAGCTTAGGAGGCAGGGACAATGAGCAGTTCTTC
j_call: TRBJ1-4; d_call: TRBD1; v_call: TRBV7-9; clone_size: .; cdr3_aa: CASSLQGAGVEKLFF; cdr3_nt: TGTGCCAGCAGCTTACAGGGGGCAGGTGTAGAAAAACTGTTTTTT
j_call: TRBJ2-7; d_call: .; v_call: TRBV28; clone_size: .; cdr3_aa: CASREVNEQYF; cdr3_nt: TGTGCCAGCAGGGAAGTGAACGAGCAGTACTTC
j_call: TRBJ1-5; d_call: .; v_call: TRBV5-1; clone_size: .; cdr3_aa: CASSMSGVWNQPQHF; cdr3_nt: TGCGCCAGCAGCATGTCAGGGGTTTGGAATCAGCCCCAGCATTTT
j_call: TRBJ2-5; d_call: .; v_call: TRBV15; clone_size: .; cdr3_aa: CATSDELGGAETQYF; cdr3_nt: TGTGCCACCAGCGACGAGCTGGGGGGAGCGGAGACCCAGTACTTC
j_call: TRBJ1-5; d_call: .; v_call: TRBV4-3; clone_size: .; cdr3_aa: CASSQEGGNQPQHF; cdr3_nt: TGCGCCAGCAGCCAAGAGGGGGGAAATCAGCCCCAGCATTTT
j_call: TRBJ2-3; d_call: TRBD1; v_call: TRBV14; clone_size: .; cdr3_aa: CASSQVRGQGTDTQYF; cdr3_nt: TGTGCCAGCAGCCAAGTCCGGGGACAGGGTACAGATACGCAGTATTTT
j_call: TRBJ2-3; d_call: .; v_call: TRBV5-1; clone_size: .; cdr3_aa: CASSSWGSSTDTQYF; cdr3_nt: TGCGCCAGCAGCTCATGGGGGTCGAGCACAGATACGCAGTATTTT
j_call: TRBJ1-2; d_call: .; v_call: TRBV6-1; clone_size: .; cdr3_aa: CASSETWGDEGYTF; cdr3_nt: TGTGCCAGCAGCGAAACTTGGGGGGATGAAGGCTACACCTTC
j_call: TRBJ1-1; d_call: .; v_call: TRBV30; clone_size: .; cdr3_aa: CALNIRIRHTEAFF; cdr3_nt: TGTGCCCTGAATATCCGGATCAGGCACACTGAAGCTTTCTTT
j_call: TRBJ2-1; d_call: .; v_call: TRBV9; clone_size: .; cdr3_aa: CASRETPGNEQFF; cdr3_nt: TGTGCCAGCAGGGAAACCCCCGGGAATGAGCAGTTCTTC
j_call: TRBJ2-5; d_call: .; v_call: TRBV5-6; clone_size: once; cdr3_aa: CASSLEGTYGQYF; cdr3_nt: TGTGCCAGCAGCTTGGAGGGGACCTATGGCCAGTACTTC
j_call: TRBJ1-2; d_call: TRBD1; v_call: TRBV7-6; clone_size: .; cdr3_aa: CASSPGQIYGYTF; cdr3_nt: TGTGCCAGCAGCCCGGGACAGATCTATGGCTACACCTTC
j_call: TRBJ2-3; d_call: TRBD1; v_call: TRBV6-1; clone_size: .; cdr3_aa: CASSYGQGAKDTQYF; cdr3_nt: TGTGCCAGCAGCTACGGGCAGGGGGCTAAGGATACGCAGTATTTT
j_call: TRBJ1-1; d_call: .; v_call: TRBV5-1; clone_size: .; cdr3_aa: CASSLLDSLGDEAFF; cdr3_nt: TGCGCCAGCAGCCTGCTGGACAGCCTAGGGGACGAAGCTTTCTTT
j_call: TRBJ2-7; d_call: TRBD2; v_call: TRBV7-9; clone_size: .; cdr3_aa: CASSFGLAGAEQYF; cdr3_nt: TGTGCCAGCAGCTTCGGCCTAGCGGGAGCCGAGCAGTACTTC
j_call: TRBJ2-1; d_call: TRBD2; v_call: TRBV2; clone_size: few; cdr3_aa: CASSSRDYQDNEQFF; cdr3_nt: TGTGCCAGCAGTTCCCGGGACTACCAGGACAATGAGCAGTTCTTC
j_call: TRBJ1-4; d_call: .; v_call: TRBV30; clone_size: .; cdr3_aa: CAWGGGGDEKLFF; cdr3_nt: TGTGCCTGGGGCGGAGGGGGAGATGAAAAACTGTTTTTT
j_call: TRBJ1-3; d_call: .; v_call: TRBV6-1; clone_size: .; cdr3_aa: CASSGGEPFSGNTIYF; cdr3_nt: TGTGCCAGCAGTGGGGGGGAGCCCTTCTCTGGAAACACCATATATTTT
j_call: TRBJ1-3; d_call: .; v_call: TRBV2; clone_size: .; cdr3_aa: CASSKGDGGEGNTIYF; cdr3_nt: TGTGCCAGCAGTAAAGGGGACGGGGGCGAGGGAAACACCATATATTTT
j_call: TRBJ2-1; d_call: TRBD2; v_call: TRBV5-1; clone_size: .; cdr3_aa: CASSLAGVDNEQFF; cdr3_nt: TGCGCCAGCAGCCTAGCGGGGGTTGACAATGAGCAGTTCTTC
j_call: TRBJ1-4; d_call: .; v_call: TRBV30; clone_size: .; cdr3_aa: CAWSSGNNEKLFF; cdr3_nt: TGTGCCTGGAGCTCCGGAAACAATGAAAAACTGTTTTTT
j_call: TRBJ2-1; d_call: .; v_call: TRBV2; clone_size: .; cdr3_aa: CASSEGRQGYNEQFF; cdr3_nt: TGTGCCAGCAGTGAAGGCCGGCAGGGATACAATGAGCAGTTCTTC
j_call: TRBJ2-3; d_call: .; v_call: TRBV9; clone_size: .; cdr3_aa: CASSPFTHTQYF; cdr3_nt: TGTGCCAGCTCCCCGTTCACACATACGCAGTATTTT
j_call: TRBJ2-7; d_call: .; v_call: TRBV28; clone_size: .; cdr3_aa: CASSAVDPLHEQYF; cdr3_nt: TGTGCCAGCAGTGCCGTCGATCCTCTCCACGAGCAGTACTTC
j_call: TRBJ2-1; d_call: TRBD2; v_call: TRBV4-1; clone_size: .; cdr3_aa: CASSQETSEVMYNEQFF; cdr3_nt: TGCGCCAGCAGCCAGGAGACTAGCGAGGTGATGTACAATGAGCAGTTCTTC
j_call: TRBJ2-5; d_call: .; v_call: TRBV5-4; clone_size: .; cdr3_aa: CASSPPGVETQYF; cdr3_nt: TGTGCCAGCAGCCCCCCAGGGGTAGAGACCCAGTACTTC
j_call: TRBJ2-7; d_call: TRBD2; v_call: TRBV2; clone_size: .; cdr3_aa: CASSGGGRGYEQYF; cdr3_nt: TGTGCCAGCAGTGGGGGGGGTAGGGGATACGAGCAGTACTTC
j_call: TRBJ2-3; d_call: TRBD2; v_call: TRBV11-2; clone_size: .; cdr3_aa: CASSPRGAGGPADTQYF; cdr3_nt: TGTGCCAGCAGCCCAAGGGGAGCGGGGGGCCCCGCGGATACGCAGTATTTT
j_call: TRBJ1-1; d_call: .; v_call: TRBV5-1; clone_size: few; cdr3_aa: CASSFVLNTEAFF; cdr3_nt: TGCGCCAGCAGCTTCGTTCTGAACACTGAAGCTTTCTTT
j_call: TRBJ2-1; d_call: .; v_call: TRBV5-6; clone_size: .; cdr3_aa: CASRPLEYNEQFF; cdr3_nt: TGTGCCAGCAGACCACTAGAGTACAATGAGCAGTTCTTC
j_call: TRBJ2-3; d_call: .; v_call: TRBV4-3; clone_size: .; cdr3_aa: CASSSGRVDTDTQYF; cdr3_nt: TGCGCCAGCAGCTCCGGACGGGTGGACACAGATACGCAGTATTTT
j_call: TRBJ1-1; d_call: TRBD1; v_call: TRBV2; clone_size: .; cdr3_aa: CASSQGQLDTEAFF; cdr3_nt: TGTGCCAGCAGCCAGGGACAGCTGGACACTGAAGCTTTCTTT
j_call: TRBJ2-6; d_call: .; v_call: TRBV2; clone_size: once; cdr3_aa: CASEASGANVLTF; cdr3_nt: TGTGCCAGCGAAGCGTCTGGGGCCAACGTCCTGACTTTC
j_call: TRBJ2-5; d_call: .; v_call: TRBV7-8; clone_size: .; cdr3_aa: CASSLVRDSPKETQYF; cdr3_nt: TGTGCCAGCAGCTTAGTCCGGGACTCCCCCAAGGAGACCCAGTACTTC
j_call: TRBJ1-2; d_call: .; v_call: TRBV5-1; clone_size: .; cdr3_aa: CASSSPGGSANYGYTF; cdr3_nt: TGCGCCAGCAGCTCACCGGGGGGGTCCGCTAACTATGGCTACACCTTC
j_call: TRBJ1-1; d_call: .; v_call: TRBV7-9; clone_size: .; cdr3_aa: CASSRGGSSEAFF; cdr3_nt: TGTGCCAGCAGCCGAGGGGGTTCCTCTGAAGCTTTCTTT
j_call: TRBJ2-5; d_call: .; v_call: TRBV6-1; clone_size: .; cdr3_aa: CASRYRVGETQYF; cdr3_nt: TGTGCCAGCAGATACAGGGTGGGGGAGACCCAGTACTTC
j_call: TRBJ2-3; d_call: .; v_call: TRBV7-3; clone_size: once; cdr3_aa: CASSSSLGSADTQYF; cdr3_nt: TGTGCCAGCAGCTCGAGTTTGGGGTCGGCAGATACGCAGTATTTT
j_call: TRBJ1-1; d_call: .; v_call: TRBV7-9; clone_size: .; cdr3_aa: CASSLVRGRTEAFF; cdr3_nt: TGTGCCAGCAGCTTAGTTAGAGGGCGGACTGAAGCTTTCTTT
j_call: TRBJ1-2; d_call: .; v_call: TRBV5-1; clone_size: .; cdr3_aa: CASSSGPGRANYGYTF; cdr3_nt: TGCGCCAGCAGCTCTGGACCGGGAAGGGCTAACTATGGCTACACCTTC
j_call: TRBJ2-3; d_call: TRBD2; v_call: TRBV13; clone_size: .; cdr3_aa: CASSPGLAGARQYF; cdr3_nt: TGTGCCAGCAGCCCGGGACTAGCGGGGGCCCGCCAGTATTTT
j_call: TRBJ2-3; d_call: TRBD2; v_call: TRBV27; clone_size: .; cdr3_aa: CASSHRTSGDTQYF; cdr3_nt: TGTGCCAGCAGCCATAGGACTAGCGGAGATACGCAGTATTTT
j_call: TRBJ1-4; d_call: .; v_call: TRBV4-1; clone_size: few; cdr3_aa: CASSPDASTNEKLFF; cdr3_nt: TGCGCCAGCAGCCCAGACGCTTCAACTAATGAAAAACTGTTTTTT
j_call: TRBJ2-5; d_call: TRBD2; v_call: TRBV9; clone_size: once; cdr3_aa: CASSGGLAGETQYF; cdr3_nt: TGTGCCAGCAGCGGAGGACTAGCGGGTGAGACCCAGTACTTC
j_call: TRBJ2-7; d_call: .; v_call: TRBV5-6; clone_size: .; cdr3_aa: CASSLGPEQYF; cdr3_nt: TGTGCCAGCAGCTTGGGGCCGGAGCAGTACTTC
j_call: TRBJ1-2; d_call: TRBD1; v_call: TRBV14; clone_size: few; cdr3_aa: CASSQAMTGRTGGYTF; cdr3_nt: TGTGCCAGCAGCCAAGCTATGACAGGGCGGACTGGAGGCTACACCTTC
j_call: TRBJ2-3; d_call: .; v_call: TRBV18; clone_size: .; cdr3_aa: CASSPVFRGNTDTQYF; cdr3_nt: TGTGCCAGCTCACCGGTCTTCCGGGGAAACACAGATACGCAGTATTTT
j_call: TRBJ2-1; d_call: .; v_call: TRBV9; clone_size: once; cdr3_aa: CASSFYEGPWNNEQFF; cdr3_nt: TGTGCCAGCAGCTTTTACGAGGGACCTTGGAACAATGAGCAGTTCTTC
j_call: TRBJ2-7; d_call: TRBD2; v_call: TRBV7-8; clone_size: .; cdr3_aa: CASSLASPSGSPYEQYF; cdr3_nt: TGTGCCAGCAGCTTAGCGAGTCCTAGCGGGAGCCCCTACGAGCAGTACTTC
j_call: TRBJ2-1; d_call: TRBD1; v_call: TRBV27; clone_size: .; cdr3_aa: CASSGQAINEQFF; cdr3_nt: TGTGCCTCGTCCGGACAGGCCATCAATGAGCAGTTCTTC
j_call: TRBJ2-7; d_call: .; v_call: TRBV4-3; clone_size: .; cdr3_aa: CASSQGGVGTRSYEQYF; cdr3_nt: TGCGCCAGCAGCCAAGGTGGTGTAGGAACACGGAGCTACGAGCAGTACTTC
j_call: TRBJ2-5; d_call: TRBD2; v_call: TRBV7-2; clone_size: .; cdr3_aa: CASSGPGLGQETQYF; cdr3_nt: TGTGCCAGCAGCGGTCCGGGACTAGGACAAGAGACCCAGTACTTC
j_call: TRBJ2-3; d_call: TRBD2; v_call: TRBV6-6; clone_size: .; cdr3_aa: CASSYYLAGATDTQYF; cdr3_nt: TGTGCCAGCAGTTACTACTTAGCGGGAGCCACAGATACGCAGTATTTT
j_call: TRBJ2-7; d_call: .; v_call: TRBV5-1; clone_size: .; cdr3_aa: CASSLAGGEQYF; cdr3_nt: TGCGCCAGCAGCTTGGCCGGAGGCGAGCAGTACTTC